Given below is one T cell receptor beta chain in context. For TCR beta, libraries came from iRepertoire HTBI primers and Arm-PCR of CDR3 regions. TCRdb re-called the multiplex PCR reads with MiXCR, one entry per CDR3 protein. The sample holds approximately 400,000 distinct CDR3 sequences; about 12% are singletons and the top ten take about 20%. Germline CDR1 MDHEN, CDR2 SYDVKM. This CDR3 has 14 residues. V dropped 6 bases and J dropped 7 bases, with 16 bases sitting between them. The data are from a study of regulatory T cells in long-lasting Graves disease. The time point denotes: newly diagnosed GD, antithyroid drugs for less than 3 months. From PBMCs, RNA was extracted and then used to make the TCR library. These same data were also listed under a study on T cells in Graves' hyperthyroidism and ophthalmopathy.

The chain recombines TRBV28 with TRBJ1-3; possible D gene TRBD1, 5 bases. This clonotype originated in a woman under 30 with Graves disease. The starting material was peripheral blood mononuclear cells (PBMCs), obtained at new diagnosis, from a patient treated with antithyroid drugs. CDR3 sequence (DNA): TGTGCCAGCAGATCGGGACCTCTTAAGAACACCATATATTTT. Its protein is CASRSGPLKNTIYF.